Sequencing of this TCR beta chain was carried out in a study of blood T cells in healthy people across ages. Concerning this clonotype: One junction end does not reproduce the germline sequence, and a read error may be involved.

Then a second PCR, running roughly 7 to 12 cycles, was carried out with a sample-barcoded 5' primer and a J-beta primer mix. TCRdb redid the calling of the 5' RACE reads with MiXCR, one entry per CDR3 protein. This sample has approximately 1,700,000 distinct CDR3 sequences, with approximately 39% found just once. Sequencing was performed on blood. This TCR came from a human donor in good health.

CDR3 sequence reads: CVSSFVGQGYEQYF. CDR3 bases: TGTGTCAGCAGCTTTGTGGGACAGGGCTACGAGCAGTACTTC. The V and J genes are TRBV7-2 and TRBJ2-5; 9 bases match TRBD1. Judging by the DNA end, TRBJ2-7 fits better; the J call may be wrong. Per germline, CDR1 SGHTA and CDR2 FQGNSA. This CDR3 is built from 14 residues.